Below, one T cell receptor beta chain is given with its context. Participants were placed into cohorts based on the clinical history they reported. The data belong to a study of blood T cell repertoires in COVID-19. Study in general: From T cells, B-cell-depleted T cells, or PBMCs came the material, which was cDNA or gDNA.

In the original processing: Amplification with reference gene primers provided the estimates of nucleated cell counts. The method was immunoSEQ multiplex PCR; TCRdb's version includes in-frame clones alone and lacks a portion of them. Clone size and the V and J calls come from that table; the DNA yielded D and trimming. The table shows some 150,000 clones, with around 83% occurring only once. The CDR3 consists of 15 residues. CDR1 and CDR2 (germline): MDHEN, SYDVKM. Losses at the gene ends were 6 bases for V and 3 bases for J; bases not matched to a gene: 11. Source material: PBMCs or T cells enriched from blood (not recorded which). The chain has TRBV28 and TRBJ2-7; 7 bases agree with TRBD1. The source is a woman aged 45 to 65 in a cohort exposed to, infected with or recovered from COVID-19 (not recorded which). The CDR3 sequence: CASSEGGAGFYEQYF. CDR3 coding DNA: TGTGCCAGCAGCGAAGGGGGCGCAGGATTCTACGAGCAGTACTTC. Full variable domain (rest looked up from reference TRBV28 and TRBJ2-7): DVKVTQSSRYLVKRTGEKVFLECVQDMDHENMFWYRQDPGLGLRLIYFSYDVKMKEKGDIPEGYSVSREKKERFSLILESASTNQTSMYLCASSEGGAGFYEQYFGPGTRLTVT.